This TCR beta chain is drawn from a study of T-cell reconstitution after alpha-beta-depleted transplantation in children. For TCRbeta, the library was prepared with unique molecular identifiers. TCRdb ran MiXCR on the PCR reads and lists one entry per CDR3 protein. The table has 580,000 or so distinct CDR3 sequences, 23% seen once. This clonotype was picked up many times. CDR1 and CDR2 (germline): SQVTM, ANQGSEA. The CDR3 has 13 amino acids. Unmatched junction bases numbered 5, after V lost 6 bases and J lost 4 bases. Sequenced material: PBMCs, mostly from graft donor cells, taken 360 days after TCRalphabeta/CD19-depleted stem cell transplant. V gene TRBV29-1 combines with J gene TRBJ1-2; 10 bases line up with TRBD1. The origin of this receptor is a boy younger than two who had a stem cell transplant for acute myeloid leukemia, so the T cells may come from the graft donor. The CDR3 sequence is CSVGDRGPYGYTF. CDR3 DNA sequence: TGCAGCGTAGGGGACAGGGGCCCCTATGGCTACACCTTC.